This entry concerns a single TCR beta chain. What it recognizes is unknown. Unstimulated regulatory T cells (CD4+CD25+CD127-), CD4+CD25- non-regulatory cells, CD4 and CD8 cells were FACS-sorted from thawed PBMCs. This sample is drawn from a study of Tregs in tolerant kidney transplant recipients. Repertoires were generated with immunoSEQ multiplex PCR, while TCRdb's copy carries only in-frame clones and drops some. The sample includes about 61,000 clones, over 75% of them seen just once. Germline CDR1 MNHNY, CDR2 SVGAGI (reference sequence). V lost 0 bases to trimming and J lost 6 bases, with 11 bases between them. The CDR3 extends over 15 amino acids. Study conclusions and caveats: In tolerant patients, donor-specific Tregs outgrew total Tregs, suggesting antigen-driven expansion. Findings come from small patient numbers and require larger validation.

This rearrangement joins TRBV6-6 to TRBJ2-2; D remains unclear. The sample in question was Tregs from blood, obtained before the transplant. The sequence was obtained from a human donor who received a combined kidney and bone marrow transplant. The CDR3 DNA is TGTGCCAGCAGTTACTCGGGAAGGGTCCCCGGGGAGCTGTTTTTT. This gives the protein CASSYSGRVPGELFF.